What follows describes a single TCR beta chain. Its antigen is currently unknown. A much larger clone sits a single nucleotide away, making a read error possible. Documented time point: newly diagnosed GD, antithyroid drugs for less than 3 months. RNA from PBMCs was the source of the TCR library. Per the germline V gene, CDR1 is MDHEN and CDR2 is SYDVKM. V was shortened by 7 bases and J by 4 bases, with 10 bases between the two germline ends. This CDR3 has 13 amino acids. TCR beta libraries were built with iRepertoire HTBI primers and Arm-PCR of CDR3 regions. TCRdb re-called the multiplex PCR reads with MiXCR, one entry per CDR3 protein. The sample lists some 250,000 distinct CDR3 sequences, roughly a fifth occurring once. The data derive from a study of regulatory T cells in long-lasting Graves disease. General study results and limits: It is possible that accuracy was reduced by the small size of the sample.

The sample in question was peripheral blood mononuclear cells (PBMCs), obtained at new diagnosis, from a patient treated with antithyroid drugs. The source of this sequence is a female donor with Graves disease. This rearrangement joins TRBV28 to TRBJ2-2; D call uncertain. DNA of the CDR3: TGTGCCAGCATCTTCCCTCCCACCGGGGAGCTGTTTTTT. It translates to CASIFPPTGELFF.